Each of the 16 T cell receptor beta chains below was sequenced from the same sample in a study of T cell changes during pregnancy in multiple sclerosis. Method: immunoSEQ multiplex PCR; TCRdb's copy keeps in-frame clones and lacks some. The sample holds about 28,000 clones, around 88% seen once. The sample was CD4+ T cells from peripheral blood mononuclear cells, taken in the first trimester of pregnancy. The receptors originated from a female donor in good health, enrolled as a control in a pregnancy study.

This chain uses TRBV6-5 with TRBJ2-2; TRBD1 aligns across 9 bases. Germline CDR1 is MNHEY and CDR2 is SVGAGI. With V trimmed by 7 bases and J by 5 bases, 5 bases remained unmatched. The CDR3 has 14 residues. The CDR3 reads CASTPQGATGELFF. The CDR3, as DNA: TGTGCCAGCACCCCACAGGGGGCGACCGGGGAGCTGTTTTTT.

The chain carries TRBV28 and TRBJ2-7; 11 positions match TRBD1. From germline, CDR1 is MDHEN and CDR2 SYDVKM. This CDR3 spans 16 amino acids. Unmatched junction bases numbered 9, after V lost 3 bases and J lost 5 bases. CDR3 sequence: CASSFGTGTGGNEQYF. CDR3 in DNA: TGTGCCAGCAGTTTTGGCACCGGGACAGGGGGGAACGAGCAGTACTTC. The full variable domain, with the rest looked up from reference TRBV28 and TRBJ2-7, is DVKVTQSSRYLVKRTGEKVFLECVQDMDHENMFWYRQDPGLGLRLIYFSYDVKMKEKGDIPEGYSVSREKKERFSLILESASTNQTSMYLCASSFGTGTGGNEQYFGPGTRLTVT.

A single count supports this clone. The CDR3 DNA follows: TGCGCCAGCAGCTCCTCTTCGACCCTACAGAATTCACCCCTCCACTTT. It yields the protein CASSSSSTLQNSPLHF. The chain couples TRBV5-1 to TRBJ1-6; D is undetermined. Deletions cut 3 bases from V and 7 bases from J, with 17 bases between. Per the germline V gene, CDR1 is SGHRS and CDR2 is YFSETQ. This CDR3 comprises 16 residues. The entire variable domain, with the rest obtained from reference TRBV5-1 and TRBJ1-6, is as follows: KAGVTQTPRYLIKTRGQQVTLSCSPISGHRSVSWYQQTPGQGLQFLFEYFSETQRNKGNFPGRFSGRQFSNSRSEMNVSTLELGDSALYLCASSSSSTLQNSPLHFGNGTRLTVT.

This clone was detected only once. V gene TRBV28 combines with J gene TRBJ1-2, with no clear D. V was cut by 6 bases and J by 14 bases, with 13 bases left in between. The CDR3 sequence is 10 residues long. CDR1 is MDHEN, CDR2 SYDVKM, per germline. CDR3 residues: CASSSTARTF. The CDR3 DNA follows: TGTGCCAGCAGCTCGACGGCGAGGACCTTC.

V and J are TRBV6-5 and TRBJ2-7; perhaps TRBD1 as D (6 bases). Germline assignment: CDR1 MNHEY and CDR2 SVGAGI. This CDR3 is built from 15 residues. Trimming shortened V by 6 bases and J by 1 base, and 16 bases separated the two germline ends. CDR3 in amino acids: CASRAGATSSYEQYF. The CDR3 DNA follows: TGTGCCAGCAGGGCAGGGGCCACATCTTCCTACGAGCAGTACTTC.

The chain combines TRBV28 with TRBJ1-5; weak D call: TRBD1 (6 bases). This CDR3 is 14 amino acids long. Germline V gene data show CDR1 as MDHEN and CDR2 as SYDVKM. V gave up 3 bases and J gave up 5 bases, with 11 bases separating them. The CDR3 nucleotides are TGTGCCAGCAGTTTGGGGGCCCGAGATCAGCCCCAGCATTTT. It specifies CASSLGARDQPQHF.

The V gene is TRBV5-5, the J gene TRBJ2-7, with TRBD1 matching 8 bases. CDR3 length: 17 residues. Per germline, CDR1 SGHKS and CDR2 YYEKEE (reference sequence). V was clipped by 0 bases and J by 3 bases; unmatched bases: 11. The CDR3 spells CASSLAPGQGSVYEQYF. In DNA form, the CDR3 reads TGTGCCAGCAGCTTGGCACCCGGACAGGGTTCGGTCTACGAGCAGTACTTC.

The chain employs TRBV28 and TRBJ1-6, with a tentative D call TRBD1 (6 bases). Germline values: CDR1 MDHEN, CDR2 SYDVKM. The length of the CDR3 is 12 residues. Trimming took off 3 bases at V and 14 bases at J, with 11 bases between the two ends. CDR3 coding DNA: TGTGCCAGCAGTTTTCTGGGGGACACCCTCCACTTT. It yields the protein CASSFLGDTLHF.

The gene calls are TRBV30 and TRBJ2-7; D not certain. With 1 base removed from V and 10 bases from J, the gap between germline ends came to 17 bases. Germline values: CDR1 GTSNPN, CDR2 SVGIG (reference sequence). The CDR3 length is 13 residues. CDR3 sequence: CAWSGLNLAPQYF. In DNA form, the CDR3 reads TGTGCCTGGAGTGGCCTTAACTTAGCCCCACAGTACTTC.

V usage is TRBV27 and J usage is TRBJ1-2, with TRBD1 as a possible D gene (6 bases). The ends were cut back, 5 bases at V and 4 bases at J, with 23 bases in the middle. This CDR3 contains 17 residues. CDR1 MNHEY and CDR2 SMNVEV come from the germline V gene (reference sequence). The chain's CDR3 is CASSPRGQSLVGYGYTF. The DNA for the CDR3 is TGTGCCAGCAGTCCTCGGGGACAATCTCTAGTCGGCTATGGCTACACCTTC.

This clone was observed a single time. This chain uses TRBV19 with TRBJ2-3, with 9 bases matching TRBD1. This CDR3 has 14 residues. Trimming at V came to 5 bases and at J to 5 bases, leaving 5 bases not matched to a gene. Germline V lookup: CDR1 LNHDA, CDR2 SQIVND (reference sequence). CDR3 in DNA: TGTGCCAGTAGTCACAGGGGGCGGATAGATACGCAGTATTTT. This encodes CASSHRGRIDTQYF.

CDR3 sequence (DNA): TGTGCCACCCGGGACAGGGCAGGGGAAAAACTGTTTTTT. This sequence encodes CATRDRAGEKLFF. J is TRBJ1-4 and V is TRBV10-3; the match to TRBD1 covers 9 bases. The ends lost 10 bases at V and 8 bases at J; junction bases unmatched: 8. Germline V CDR1 and CDR2: ENHRY, SYGVKD. CDR3 length: 13 residues.

The chain links TRBV6-5 to TRBJ2-1, with D tentatively TRBD2 (6 bases). The CDR3 has 14 amino acids. Germline values: CDR1 MNHEY, CDR2 SVGAGI. V lost 5 bases and J 4 bases, leaving 12 bases between the germline ends. The CDR3 reads CASSTTGTYNEQFF. Written as DNA, the CDR3 is TGTGCCAGCAGTACAACCGGGACTTACAATGAGCAGTTCTTC.

In its sample, this clone was seen once. J is TRBJ2-7 and V is TRBV28; 7 bases agree with TRBD1. Germline V lookup: CDR1 MDHEN, CDR2 SYDVKM. V shed 8 bases and J 4 bases; nucleotides not matched to a gene: 8. The CDR3 has 13 amino acids. The CDR3 loop reads CASGRTGPYEQYF. The CDR3 DNA follows: TGTGCCAGCGGTCGGACAGGACCTTACGAGCAGTACTTC. The full variable domain, rest sourced from reference TRBV28 and TRBJ2-7, is DVKVTQSSRYLVKRTGEKVFLECVQDMDHENMFWYRQDPGLGLRLIYFSYDVKMKEKGDIPEGYSVSREKKERFSLILESASTNQTSMYLCASGRTGPYEQYFGPGTRLTVT.

By sample fraction, this clone is medium-sized (0.01 to 0.1%). The rearrangement joins TRBV5-1 to TRBJ2-2; 8 bases are shared with TRBD1. The V gene end was trimmed by 4 bases and the J gene end by 7 bases; junction bases not matched to a gene: 6. The germline CDR1 and CDR2 sequences are SGHRS and YFSETQ. This CDR3 contains 14 residues. The CDR3 DNA reads TGCGCCAGCAGCGGCAGGGGGCAAGACGGGGAGCTGTTTTTT. Protein sequence: CASSGRGQDGELFF.

The chain couples TRBV6-4 to TRBJ2-3; the D is unclear. This CDR3 is 13 amino acids long. CDR1 and CDR2 (germline): MRHNA, SNTAGT. V lost 3 bases, J lost 3 bases, and 7 bases lay in between. The CDR3 sequence is CASSEQPTDTQYF. CDR3 DNA sequence: TGTGCCAGCAGTGAACAGCCAACAGATACGCAGTATTTT.